This T cell receptor (beta chain) was retrieved from a study of blood T cell repertoires in COVID-19. Trimming took off 4 bases at V and 3 bases at J, with 14 bases between the two ends. The CDR3 contains 15 residues. Germline-derived CDR1 and CDR2 are LGHDT and YNNKEL (reference sequence). Repertoires were generated with immunoSEQ multiplex PCR, while TCRdb's copy carries only in-frame clones and drops some. In the table there are roughly 92,000 clones, 80% to 85% of which are singletons. The chain has TRBV3-1 (or the pseudogene TRBV3-2) and TRBJ2-3; D possibly corresponds to TRBD2 (6 bases). The receptor was derived from an elderly woman with active or convalescent COVID-19. Sequences were obtained from peripheral blood. The CDR3 DNA follows: TGTGCCAGCAGCCCGGGGGTGGTGATAACAGATACGCAGTATTTT. Protein sequence: CASSPGVVITDTQYF.